This T cell receptor (beta chain) was captured by sequencing in a study of blood T cell repertoires in COVID-19. This table comes from immunoSEQ multiplex PCR, and its TCRdb copy is limited to in-frame clones, with some not included. The data contain roughly 69,000 clones, more than 60% of them singletons. The CDR3 spans 16 residues. Germline CDR1 and CDR2: MNHEY and SVGEGT. Between the trimmed V and J ends, which lost 2 bases and 2 bases, there was a span of 13 bases. The sample taken for sequencing was peripheral blood. The genes are TRBV6-2 or TRBV6-3 and TRBJ1-5, with D unclear. The clonotype was recovered from a woman between 50 and 59 years old with acute or convalescent COVID-19. CDR3 nucleotides: TGTGCCAGCAGTTACGCCAAGACTTCGGGCAATCAGCCCCAGCATTTT. It yields the protein CASSYAKTSGNQPQHF.